The 24 T cell receptor beta chains below were found in one sample sequenced in a study of blood T cell repertoires in COVID-19. The method was immunoSEQ multiplex PCR; TCRdb's version includes in-frame clones alone and lacks a portion of them. The table shows hundreds of thousands of clones, with around 88% occurring only once. The sample comprised peripheral blood. The receptor set was obtained from a woman aged 55-69 years with COVID-19, enrolled during active disease.

This chain links TRBV14 with TRBJ2-3; the D gene is possibly TRBD2 (6 bases). Germline V CDR1 and CDR2: SGHDN, FVKESK. The V gene lost 3 bases and the J gene lost 3 bases, with 7 bases spanning the gap. The CDR3 contains 13 residues. The CDR3 bases are TGTGCCAGCAGCCACGGAGGGACAGATACGCAGTATTTT. Translated, it gives CASSHGGTDTQYF.

The rearrangement joins TRBV19 to TRBJ1-1, with D maybe TRBD1 (6 bases). The CDR3 is 14 residues long. V lost 5 bases, J lost 2 bases, and 12 bases lay in between. Germline CDR1 reads LNHDA; CDR2 reads SQIVND (reference sequence). This CDR3 reads CASSPQGSNTEAFF. CDR3 nucleotide sequence: TGTGCCAGTAGTCCCCAGGGGTCTAACACTGAAGCTTTCTTT.

The rearrangement joins TRBV7-9 to TRBJ2-3, with 9 bases fitting TRBD2. V lost 5 bases and J lost 2; bases outside the gene matches: 8. This CDR3 spans 16 amino acids. Germline values: CDR1 SEHNR, CDR2 FQNEAQ (reference sequence). CDR3 sequence reads: CASSRDGGGATDTQYF. CDR3 sequence (DNA): TGTGCCAGCAGCCGGGATGGCGGGGGGGCCACAGATACGCAGTATTTT.

The chain combines TRBV5-1 with TRBJ1-2, with D perhaps TRBD1 (6 bases). This CDR3 is 14 amino acids long. Trimming left V 0 bases short and J 12 bases short, with 18 bases between. The V gene's germline CDR1 is SGHRS and CDR2 YFSETQ. CDR3 amino acids: CASSLGQVENSNTF. The CDR3 region has the DNA TGCGCCAGCAGCTTGGGACAGGTGGAAAATAGTAACACCTTC.

About this clone itself: Other DNA sequences in the same sample also yield this CDR3. The J gene is TRBJ1-2, the V gene TRBV11-2; D is ambiguous. The germline V gene encodes CDR1 SGHAT and CDR2 FQNNGV. Trimming pared 1 base from V and 6 bases from J, leaving 6 bases between. This CDR3 is built from 12 residues. CDR3 DNA: TGTGCCAGCAGCTTAGGCCGAGATGGCTACACCTTC. Protein: CASSLGRDGYTF. Drawing the rest from reference TRBV11-2 and TRBJ1-2, the complete variable domain is EAGVAQSPRYKIIEKRQSVAFWCNPISGHATLYWYQQILGQGPKLLIQFQNNGVVDDSQLPKDRFSAERLKGVDSTLKIQPAKLEDSAVYLCASSLGRDGYTFGSGTRLTVV.

The V and J genes are TRBV2 and TRBJ1-3; TRBD1 matches 10 bases. Germline-derived CDR1 and CDR2 are SNHLY and FYNNEI. This CDR3 region has 14 residues. V gave up 4 bases and J gave up 6 bases; unmatched junction bases: 3. The CDR3 DNA is TGTGCCAGCAGTGTCGACAGGGGGCTAAACACCATATATTTT. This gives the protein CASSVDRGLNTIYF.

The J gene is TRBJ1-2, the V gene TRBV11-3; D is perhaps TRBD1 (5 bases). Germline V lookup: CDR1 SGHNT, CDR2 YENEEA. The CDR3 has 13 amino acids. V lost 5 bases and J lost 7, with 14 bases in between. DNA for the CDR3: TGTGCCAGCAGCCCCCAGGGTAATGGTGGCTACACCTTC. The encoded protein is CASSPQGNGGYTF.

V gene TRBV5-4 combines with J gene TRBJ2-1; D might be TRBD2 (5 bases). V lost 0 bases, J lost 5 bases, and 18 bases lay in between. The germline gives CDR1 SGHNT, CDR2 YYREEE (reference sequence). CDR3 length equals 17 residues. The CDR3 loop reads CASSLAPLSSGNNEQFF. The CDR3 nucleotides are TGTGCCAGCAGCTTGGCTCCTCTTTCGAGCGGTAACAATGAGCAGTTCTTC.

The chain combines TRBV27 with TRBJ2-3; no definite D call. The V end lost 2 bases, the J end lost 2 bases, and 5 bases lay between the germline ends. CDR1 and CDR2 from the germline V gene are MNHEY and SMNVEV (reference sequence). The CDR3 sequence is 13 residues long. The CDR3 reads CASSLIFTDTQYF. The CDR3 DNA reads as TGTGCCAGCAGTTTAATATTCACAGATACGCAGTATTTT.

The count of this clone is one. The chain has TRBV7-2 and TRBJ2-3; TRBD2 matches 9 bases. The CDR3 length is 15 residues. The germline CDR1 and CDR2 sequences are SGHTA and FQGNSA. V gave up 3 bases and J gave up 1 base; unmatched junction bases: 2. CDR3 bases: TGTGCCAGCAGCTTTAGCGGGGGTGGCACAGATACGCAGTATTTT. Its protein product is CASSFSGGGTDTQYF.

This CDR3 reads CASSQARLGGTDTQYF. CDR3 sequence (DNA): TGCGCCAGCAGCCAAGCAAGGCTAGGTGGCACAGATACGCAGTATTTT. V usage is TRBV4-1 and J usage is TRBJ2-3; D is unclear. V was pared by 1 base and J by 1 base, with 12 bases between. CDR1 MGHRA and CDR2 YSYEKL come from the germline V gene. The CDR3 sequence is 16 residues long.

The chain uses TRBV19 and TRBJ2-3; 8 nucleotides line up with TRBD1. This CDR3 has 15 residues. The V gene's germline CDR1 is LNHDA and CDR2 SQIVND (reference sequence). After removal of 8 bases from V and 0 bases from J, the junction contained 7 bases not matched to a gene. In DNA, the CDR3 is TGTGCCAGTCAGGACAGGGCCCATAGCACAGATACGCAGTATTTT. As protein: CASQDRAHSTDTQYF.

J is TRBJ1-6 and V is TRBV5-8; perhaps TRBD1 as D (5 bases). The V gene's germline CDR1 is SGHTS and CDR2 YDEGEE. Trimming removed 7 bases at V and 7 bases at J, with 18 bases between. The CDR3 is made up of 15 amino acids. The CDR3 sequence: CASGRTYSSNSPLHF. As DNA, the CDR3 is TGTGCCAGCGGAAGGACATATTCGAGCAATTCACCCCTCCACTTT.

This chain joins TRBV9 and TRBJ2-1, with D maybe TRBD2 (5 bases). The CDR3 totals 13 residues. V shed 0 bases and J shed 10 bases, with 11 bases lying between them. Germline V gene data show CDR1 as SGDLS and CDR2 as YYNGEE. The CDR3 region is CASSVGGPSEQFF. The CDR3 region has the DNA TGTGCCAGCAGCGTAGGAGGGCCCTCAGAGCAGTTCTTC.

The chain couples TRBV18 to TRBJ1-2; tentative D call: TRBD1 (6 bases). Germline CDR1 and CDR2: KGHSH and LQKENI. The CDR3 has 15 residues. The V end was cut by 3 bases, the J end by 8 bases, with 19 bases between. The CDR3 nucleotides are TGTGCCAGCTCACCTTATACAGGGTTCGAGGGCGGCTACACCTTC. Its protein product is CASSPYTGFEGGYTF. Based on the CDR3 plus reference TRBV18 and TRBJ1-2, the full variable domain is NAGVMQNPRHLVRRRGQEARLRCSPMKGHSHVYWYRQLPEEGLKFMVYLQKENIIDESGMPKERFSAEFPKEGPSILRIQQVVRGDSAAYFCASSPYTGFEGGYTFGSGTRLTVV.

The chain joins TRBV4-2 to TRBJ1-5; 8 bases agree with TRBD1. Germline CDR1 LGHNA, CDR2 YNFKEQ. The CDR3 runs to 14 residues. V lost 1 base and J lost 5; bases outside the gene matches: 1. The DNA of the CDR3 is TGTGCCAGCAGCCAAGGACAGGGGTATCAGCCCCAGCATTTT. Protein: CASSQGQGYQPQHF.

The chain is built from TRBV25-1 and TRBJ2-2; 7 nucleotides line up with TRBD2. The germline CDR1 and CDR2 sequences are MGHDK and SYGVNS. V was clipped by 4 bases and J by 4 bases; unmatched bases: 9. CDR3 size: 16 residues. The CDR3 loop is CASSAKGRGITGELFF. CDR3 sequence (DNA): TGTGCCAGCAGTGCCAAAGGGCGGGGGATCACCGGGGAGCTGTTTTTT.

V gene TRBV9 combines with J gene TRBJ2-3; tentatively, D is TRBD1 (5 bases). Germline V lookup: CDR1 SGDLS, CDR2 YYNGEE. Deletions cut 1 base from V and 5 bases from J, with 11 bases between. The CDR3 is 14 amino acids. The CDR3 coding sequence is TGTGCCAGCAGCGTAAGGACAAACTTAGATACGCAGTATTTT. As protein: CASSVRTNLDTQYF.

J is TRBJ1-3 and V is TRBV18; D is possibly TRBD1 (5 bases). This CDR3 is built from 16 residues. The V and J ends lost 1 base and 1 base respectively, with 11 bases between them. Per germline, CDR1 KGHSH and CDR2 LQKENI. CDR3 sequence: CASSPQGPGSGNTIYF. DNA for the CDR3: TGTGCCAGCTCACCACAGGGGCCAGGGTCTGGAAACACCATATATTTT.

On this clone itself: The same CDR3 arises from other DNA sequences in this sample as well. The chain is built from TRBV13 and TRBJ1-2, with 11 bases aligning to TRBD1. Unmatched junction bases numbered 3, after V lost 2 bases and J lost 4 bases. CDR1 and CDR2 (germline): PRHDT, FYEKMQ (reference sequence). The CDR3 totals 15 residues. The chain's CDR3 is CASSLRTGGGYGYTF. The CDR3 coding sequence is TGTGCCAGCAGCTTAAGGACAGGGGGCGGCTATGGCTACACCTTC.

The chain recombines TRBV15 with TRBJ2-2; 8 nucleotides match TRBD1. The germline V gene encodes CDR1 LNHNV and CDR2 YYDKDF (reference sequence). The CDR3 length is 15 residues. Trimming cost V 3 bases and J 5 bases; bases outside gene matches: 5. CDR3 amino acids: CATSRDRVATGELFF. The CDR3 region has the DNA TGTGCCACCAGCAGGGACAGGGTAGCAACCGGGGAGCTGTTTTTT.

This clone showed up just a few times. This CDR3 is CASSPVEGRHEQFF. The CDR3 DNA reads TGTGCCAGCTCCCCCGTCGAGGGTAGACATGAGCAGTTCTTC. The chain has TRBV18 and TRBJ2-1; D may be TRBD2 (5 bases). V was pared by 6 bases and J by 8 bases, with 17 bases between. Germline lookup yields CDR1 KGHSH and CDR2 LQKENI. The CDR3 covers 14 residues.

The chain is built from TRBV7-3 and TRBJ2-1, with D maybe TRBD2 (6 bases). The V and J ends lost 5 bases and 8 bases respectively, with 16 bases between them. The CDR3 has 14 residues. Germline-derived CDR1 and CDR2 are SGHTA and FQGTGA. The CDR3 DNA reads TGTGCCAGCAGCCTCCGGATGGGGGACTATGAGCAGTTCTTC. It codes for CASSLRMGDYEQFF.

The chain uses TRBV7-2 and TRBJ2-3, with 11 bases that match TRBD2. The ends lost 2 bases at V and 3 bases at J; junction bases unmatched: 7. This CDR3 comprises 17 residues. Germline V gives CDR1 SGHTA, CDR2 FQGNSA. The CDR3: CASSLRASGGLTDTQYF. The CDR3 DNA follows: TGTGCCAGCAGCTTAAGGGCTAGCGGGGGGTTGACAGATACGCAGTATTTT.